The entry that follows covers one T cell receptor beta chain sequence. Looked up from germline, CDR1 is SGHDT and CDR2 is YYEEEE. The CDR3 has 17 amino acids. V dropped 4 bases and J dropped 2; count of bases not matched to a gene: 12. The data belong to a study of blood T cell repertoires in COVID-19. Repertoires were generated with immunoSEQ multiplex PCR, while TCRdb's copy carries only in-frame clones and drops some. The profile shows roughly 330,000 clones, nearly 90% of them singletons. This sequence originates from a woman aged 25 to 45 who had recovered from COVID-19. This rearrangement joins TRBV5-6 to TRBJ1-2; 9 bases fit TRBD1. Specimen: PBMCs or T cells enriched from blood (not recorded which). CDR3 region: CASSPPDRGEQNYGYTF. In DNA form, the CDR3 reads TGTGCCAGCAGCCCACCGGACAGGGGCGAGCAAAACTATGGCTACACCTTC.